This TCR beta chain appears in the sequencing data of a study of human T cells and chemical hapten exposure. This clonotype was counted many times. Antigen specificity is unknown. Library construction involved attaching unique molecular identifiers to individual cDNA molecules, which allowed quantitative, reproducible TCR counting. TCRdb independently ran MiXCR on the RACE reads; one entry per CDR3 protein. The data contain roughly 360,000 distinct CDR3 sequences, about 4.4% of them singletons. Noted time point: patch test 1, 2 weeks after DPC sensitization. As for treatment: therapeutic diphenylcyclopropenone sensitization with weekly scalp DPC. The germline V gene encodes CDR1 SGHTA and CDR2 FQGNSA. V trimming: 6 bases; J trimming: 4 bases; junction bases outside the gene matches: 10. This CDR3 spans 15 amino acids. Study-wide results and limits: Since the donors had alopecia, their immune response may not be the same as that of healthy people. Counts of TCRs above 1 in 1000 frequency stayed unchanged with DPC sensitization.

This specimen consisted of whole blood, obtained in connection with sensitization to the hapten diphenylcyclopropenone (DPC). V gene TRBV7-2 combines with J gene TRBJ2-3; 7 bases agree with TRBD2. The TCR comes from a woman aged 45-65 years with alopecia areata. Some clones in this sample may be carry-over from other donors' samples. The CDR3 DNA reads TGTGCCAGCAGTTTATCTAGCGGAACTTCAGATACGCAGTATTTT. Translated, it gives CASSLSSGTSDTQYF.